The rows below give T cell receptor beta chains drawn from one sample of a study of blood T cell repertoires in COVID-19. Method: immunoSEQ multiplex PCR; TCRdb's copy keeps in-frame clones and lacks some. In the table there are some 300,000 clones, 85% of which are singletons. Sequenced material: peripheral blood. The source of these receptors is a woman aged 45-59 years with active or convalescent COVID-19. Both conserved end residues are part of each CDR3. Fields, in order: J gene, V gene, CDR3 protein.

>TRBJ2-3|TRBV10-3
CAIRSPLAGGADTQYF
>TRBJ2-2|TRBV5-5
CASSLRGLGYTGELFF
>TRBJ1-1|TRBV24-1
CATSDTNPGAEAFF
>TRBJ2-1|TRBV20-1
CSAGLWDEQFF
>TRBJ1-1|TRBV19
CASSISRQGANTEAFF
>TRBJ2-6|TRBV30
CAGLGGSGANVLTF
>TRBJ2-1|TRBV10-3
CAISGQGLQEQFF
>TRBJ1-4|TRBV18
CASSPDQGSGKLFF
>TRBJ2-1|TRBV12-2
CASRLAAGIGDEQFF
>TRBJ2-7|TRBV7-9
CASSLDSGRTYEQYF
>TRBJ1-1|TRBV9
CASSSRQNTEAFF
>TRBJ1-1|TRBV2
CASSESPLIDRGRTEAFF
>TRBJ2-7|TRBV7-2
CASSANSGNYEQYF
>TRBJ2-3|TRBV19
CASRPLAGGFTDTQYF
>TRBJ1-1|TRBV9
CASSVAPGTEAFF
>TRBJ2-7|TRBV11-2
CASSFSGSTSYEQYF
>TRBJ2-2|TRBV5-1
CANPGLLVGELFF
>TRBJ1-4|TRBV19
CASSDGGGNEKLFF
>TRBJ2-1|TRBV7-8
CASSLEGAVLGRNEQFF
>TRBJ1-5|TRBV6-1
CASSEAALFPYDRGRNQPQHF
>TRBJ1-5|TRBV29-1
CSVGQGGQPQHF
>TRBJ2-1|TRBV11-3
CASSSGQIAGGYNEQFF
>TRBJ2-1|TRBV24-1
CATSAQSGRALGEQFF
>TRBJ1-4|TRBV16
CASSPRQVSGEKLFF
>TRBJ1-4|TRBV30
CAWSIPQGGASEKLFF
>TRBJ2-5|TRBV7-7
CASSSDRGLQETQYF
>TRBJ2-3|TRBV5-1
CASSLGHGLAGVGDTQYF
>TRBJ1-1|TRBV6-2/TRBV6-3
CASSSGGRGAEAFF
>TRBJ2-5|TRBV30
CAWANGGPETQYF
>TRBJ1-2|TRBV13
CASSSNNYGYTF
>TRBJ1-3|TRBV7-9
CASSPRFRHSGNTIYF
>TRBJ2-4|TRBV18
CASSPGRDQDIQYF
>TRBJ1-2|TRBV19
CASSRHNVDAYSNYGYTF
>TRBJ2-4|TRBV14
CASSQDLVGGPTNF
>TRBJ2-3|TRBV29-1
CSVGGSTDTQYF
>TRBJ2-1|TRBV28
CASSPYGSLNEQFF
>TRBJ1-1|TRBV21-1
CASSKDGGAFTEAFF
>TRBJ1-1|TRBV5-1
CASREAGGAFF
>TRBJ2-7|TRBV5-1
CASSLGLAGAYEQYF
>TRBJ2-5|TRBV2
CASSEATSGETQYF
>TRBJ2-1|TRBV9
CASSVALAGFNNEQFF
>TRBJ1-1|TRBV10-3
CAISSKPGENTEAFF